The rows below give T cell receptor beta chains drawn from one sample of a study of blood T cells in healthy people across ages. Using its own MiXCR run on the 5' RACE reads, TCRdb lists one record per CDR3 protein. In the table there are 650,000 to 700,000 distinct CDR3 sequences, approximately 30% of which are singletons. Sequenced input: blood. These TCRs come from a woman at least 80 years old in good health. Each CDR3 is given with its conserved first and last residue. Some rows have no size entry. The others give once, few or many, or a class for an expanded clone.

>-|TRBV29-1|-
CSVEEGVRPGGEQYF
>TRBJ2-1|TRBV2|-
CASSEARRGLAGVPSSCNEQFF
>TRBJ2-7|TRBV20-1|many
CSARWQGQPYEQYF
>TRBJ1-1|TRBV20-1|many
CSANLQPNTEAFF
>TRBJ2-7|TRBV28|many
CASAVGGGSYEQYF
>TRBJ2-1|TRBV19|many
CASSMVTGRYNEQFF
>TRBJ1-2|TRBV5-1|many
CASSLDAANYGYTF
>TRBJ2-5|TRBV20-1|many
CSARGPLDYLETQYF
>-|TRBV20-1|-
CSARERGTLRETQYF
>TRBJ2-5|TRBV9|many
CASSVVPLTGVGETQYF
>TRBJ1-2|TRBV12-3/TRBV12-4|-
CASREAGKTNYGYTF
>TRBJ2-7|TRBV15|-
CATSRVQGACELETEYF
>TRBJ2-3|TRBV10-3|once
CAISGFADTQYF
>TRBJ2-1|TRBV19|-
CASSDTSGYSNEQFF
>TRBJ2-7|TRBV10-3|many
CAIRSGLAGAHSYEQYF
>TRBJ1-2|TRBV25-1|few
CASSEYRTGGAYGYTF
>TRBJ1-2|TRBV20-1|many
CSARDFGAAAHNYGYTF
>TRBJ1-1|TRBV18|-
CASSPLQVNTEAFF
>TRBJ2-7|TRBV4-1|many
CASSQVPMGTPLYEQYF
>TRBJ2-1|TRBV5-1|-
CASSWIPGQGGEQFF
>TRBJ2-3|TRBV29-1|-
CSVRLGDTQYF
>TRBJ2-3|TRBV2|many
CASSARTGDGDTQYF
>TRBJ2-7|TRBV29-1|once
CSVEGGQPYEQYF
>TRBJ1-1|TRBV6-2/TRBV6-3|few
CASTNYRGAFF
>TRBJ2-1|TRBV7-9|-
CASSLGGWYNEQFF
>TRBJ2-7|TRBV25-1|once
CASSYTGQGGYEQYF
>TRBJ2-1|TRBV5-8|-
CASSLAIGRETQFF
>TRBJ1-2|TRBV11-2|-
CASSRDVGRQGAKYGYTF
>TRBJ2-1|TRBV12-3/TRBV12-4|many
CASSLAGGLAGGLEQFF
>TRBJ2-6|TRBV6-4|many
CASSEGQGAPGANVLTF
>TRBJ1-5|TRBV12-3/TRBV12-4|-
CASSLGRGARGNQPQHF
>TRBJ1-5|TRBV12-3/TRBV12-4|many
CASRPPGRTNQPQHF
>TRBJ2-1|TRBV4-2|many
CASSQEDFSYNEQFF
>TRBJ2-7|TRBV4-2|-
CASWGGLTSDEQYF
>TRBJ1-1|TRBV5-1|few
CASTWGIEAFF
>TRBJ2-3|TRBV5-1|-
CASSLAGENTDTQYF
>TRBJ2-5|TRBV11-2|many
CASSLDRPSRETQYF
>TRBJ1-5|TRBV30|-
CAWGGALGQPQHF
>TRBJ1-2|TRBV5-1|few
CASSLEDYYGYTF
>TRBJ2-1|TRBV6-2/TRBV6-3|-
CTSSRDTHGEQFF
>TRBJ2-1|TRBV9|many
CASSVEAGLEVREQFF
>TRBJ1-1|TRBV5-1|few
CASRRRQNTEAFF
>TRBJ2-3|TRBV6-1|many
CASSDNWGTDTQYF
>TRBJ1-2|TRBV5-1|-
CASSSGTGVFYGYTF
>TRBJ1-1|TRBV6-1|few
CASSEAAAGPFF
>TRBJ1-1|TRBV7-9|-
CASSLDGREETEAFF
>TRBJ2-5|TRBV12-3/TRBV12-4|-
CASSLGVGSLAGETPYF